This TCR beta chain was documented in a study of shared clonotypes between healthy human individuals. With respect to this clone: The antigen remains unidentified.

Study-level results: Four donors shared roughly 5% of their naive CD4 clonotypes. Generally, naive subsets came out with larger estimated richness than memory subsets.

Trimming at V came to 4 bases and at J to 3 bases, leaving 7 bases not matched to a gene. The V gene's germline CDR1 is SGHDT and CDR2 YYEEEE. This CDR3 spans 14 amino acids. The assay ran at deep level. The protocol was immunoSEQ multiplex PCR, while the TCRdb copy is restricted to in-frame clones and leaves out a portion. The sample shows about 690,000 clones, less than 95% of them seen only once. This chain uses TRBV5-6 with TRBJ2-7, with 7 bases that match TRBD1. Sequenced: memory CD8+ T cells from PBMCs. The subset was: CD45RO+ cells pooled with CCR7-negative TemRA cells. The source is a man aged 18 to 30 in good health. Some clones in this sample may be carry-over from other donors' samples. Here the CDR3 DNA reads TGTGCCAGCAGCGCGAGGACAGGACTCTACGAGCAGTACTTC. This encodes CASSARTGLYEQYF. Using reference TRBV5-6 and TRBJ2-7 for the parts outside the CDR3, the full variable domain is DAGVTQSPTHLIKTRGQQVTLRCSPKSGHDTVSWYQQALGQGPQFIFQYYEEEERQRGNFPDRFSGHQFPNYSSELNVNALLLGDSALYLCASSARTGLYEQYFGPGTRLTVT.